The entry that follows covers one T cell receptor beta chain sequence. No antigen is known for it. This sample was taken from a study of graft-versus-host responses after intestinal transplantation. Background on the study: As for transplant type, recipients had multivisceral, liver-intestinal, or isolated intestinal grafts. Every transplant recipient was induced with anti-thymocyte globulin, then maintained on tacrolimus and steroids for around 3 years. Study-wide points: Investigators detected GvH clones in recipient marrow, with some emerging earlier in ileum or blood.

Germline values: CDR1 MDHEN, CDR2 SYDVKM. This CDR3 is built from 16 residues. The V gene lost 3 bases and the J gene lost 3 bases, with 18 bases spanning the gap. Assay used: immunoSEQ multiplex PCR; TCRdb lists only in-frame clones, some missing. The sample carries 85,000 to 100,000 clones, 85% to 95% recorded once. The chain carries TRBV28 and TRBJ2-7; D may be TRBD1 (6 bases). This TCR derives from a human donor who was the organ donor for an intestinal transplant. The sample was unstimulated CD8+ T cells sorted from spleen or lymph node cells, taken before transplant. The CDR3 spells CASSLGASARNYEQYF. The CDR3 region has the DNA TGTGCCAGCAGTTTGGGGGCCTCGGCCCGGAACTACGAGCAGTACTTC.